This T cell receptor beta chain was observed in a study of blood T cell repertoires in COVID-19. Looking at the study overall: COVID-19 samples from acute and convalescent phases originated in the United States, Italy and Spain. From T cells, B-cell-depleted T cells, or PBMCs came the material, which was cDNA or gDNA.

CDR1 and CDR2 (germline): SNHLY, FYNNEI. The V gene end was trimmed by 2 bases and the J gene end by 6 bases; junction bases not matched to a gene: 2. This CDR3 is 14 amino acids long. Authors' methods: Amplified reference gene primers provided the basis for estimating nucleated cell counts. Assay used: immunoSEQ multiplex PCR; TCRdb lists only in-frame clones, some missing. That table gives V, J and clone size, and the DNA gave D and trimming. The table includes 200,000 to 250,000 clones, around three quarters detected once. The sequenced sample consisted of peripheral blood. The V and J genes are TRBV2 and TRBJ2-3; 10 bases agree with TRBD2. This clonotype was sampled from a woman between 65 and 79 years old with acute or convalescent COVID-19. The CDR3 reads CASSELAGVDTQYF. The CDR3 coding sequence is TGTGCCAGCAGTGAACTAGCGGGGGTCGATACGCAGTATTTT. Full variable domain (missing parts from reference TRBV2 and TRBJ2-3): EPEVTQTPSHQVTQMGQEVILRCVPISNHLYFYWYRQILGQKVEFLVSFYNNEISEKSEIFDDQFSVERPDGSNFTLKIRSTKLEDSAMYFCASSELAGVDTQYFGPGTRLTVL.